These 2 T cell receptor beta chains were sequenced from one sample in a study of sequential checkpoint blockade in melanoma. Treatment described: randomized to nivolumab then ipilimumab (arm A) or the reverse (arm B). Sequencing was performed with immunoSEQ multiplex PCR; in TCRdb, only in-frame clones are kept and a portion is missing. The table lists tens of thousands of clones, roughly 90% of them singletons. The sample here was CD8+ T cells sorted from blood (inferred from file names), taken from a patient given nivolumab and ipilimumab in sequence. The source is a human donor with melanoma.

In the case of this clone: A far more abundant clone sits one base away, making this likely a read error. The rearrangement uses TRBV7-9 and TRBJ2-3; D is unresolved. V was clipped by 5 bases and J by 2 bases, with 2 bases between them. Germline CDR1 and CDR2: SEHNR and FQNEAQ (reference sequence). CDR3 length: 11 amino acids. This CDR3 reads CASSHTDTQYF. The CDR3, as DNA: TGTGCCAGCAGCCACACAGATACGCAGTATTTT.

V is TRBV5-4 and J is TRBJ1-1; the match to TRBD1 covers 9 bases. Germline V CDR1 and CDR2: SGHNT, YYREEE (reference sequence). The CDR3 extends over 16 amino acids. J lost 5 bases, V lost 2 bases, and 10 bases had no gene match. The CDR3 here is CASSFSLLQGATEAFF. CDR3 nucleotides: TGTGCCAGCAGCTTCTCACTCTTACAGGGGGCGACTGAAGCTTTCTTT.